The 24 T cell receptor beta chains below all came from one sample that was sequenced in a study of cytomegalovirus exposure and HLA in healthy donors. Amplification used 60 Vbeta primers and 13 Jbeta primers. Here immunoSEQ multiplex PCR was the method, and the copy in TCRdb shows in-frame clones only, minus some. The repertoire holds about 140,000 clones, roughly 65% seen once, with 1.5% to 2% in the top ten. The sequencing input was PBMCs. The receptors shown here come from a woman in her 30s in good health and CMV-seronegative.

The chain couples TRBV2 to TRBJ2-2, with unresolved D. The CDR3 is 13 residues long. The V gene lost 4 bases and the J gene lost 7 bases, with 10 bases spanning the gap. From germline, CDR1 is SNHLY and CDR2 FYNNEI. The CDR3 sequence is CASSARLNGELFF. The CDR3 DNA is TGTGCCAGCAGTGCGAGACTTAACGGGGAGCTGTTTTTT.

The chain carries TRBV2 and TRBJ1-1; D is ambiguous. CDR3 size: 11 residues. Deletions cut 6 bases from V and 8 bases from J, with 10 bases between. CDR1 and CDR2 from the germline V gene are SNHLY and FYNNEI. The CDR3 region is CASSLTAEAFF. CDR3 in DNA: TGTGCCAGCAGCTTAACAGCCGAAGCTTTCTTT.

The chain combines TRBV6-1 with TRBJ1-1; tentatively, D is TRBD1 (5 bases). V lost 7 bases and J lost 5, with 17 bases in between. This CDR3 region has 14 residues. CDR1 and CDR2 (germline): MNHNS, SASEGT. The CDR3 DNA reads TGTGCCAGCACCGTCAGGGCCCGACAGACTGAAGCTTTCTTT. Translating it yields CASTVRARQTEAFF.

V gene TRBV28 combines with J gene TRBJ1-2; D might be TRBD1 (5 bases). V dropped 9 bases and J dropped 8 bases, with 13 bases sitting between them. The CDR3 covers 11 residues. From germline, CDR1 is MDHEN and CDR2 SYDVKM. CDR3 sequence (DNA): TGTGCCAGGAACACGGGGGGGGGCTACACCTTC. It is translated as CARNTGGGYTF.

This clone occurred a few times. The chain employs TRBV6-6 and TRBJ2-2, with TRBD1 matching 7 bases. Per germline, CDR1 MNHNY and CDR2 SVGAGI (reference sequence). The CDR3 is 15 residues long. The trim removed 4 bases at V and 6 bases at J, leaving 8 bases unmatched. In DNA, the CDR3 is TGTGCCAGCAGTTCGCCGACAGGGTTCCCCGGGGAGCTGTTTTTT. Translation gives CASSSPTGFPGELFF.

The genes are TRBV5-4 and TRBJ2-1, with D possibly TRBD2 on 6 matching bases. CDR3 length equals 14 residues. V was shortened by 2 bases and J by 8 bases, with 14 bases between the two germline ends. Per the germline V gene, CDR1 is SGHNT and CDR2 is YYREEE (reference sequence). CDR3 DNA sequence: TGTGCCAGCAGCTTCTGGCGGGAAAGATATGAGCAGTTCTTC. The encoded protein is CASSFWRERYEQFF.

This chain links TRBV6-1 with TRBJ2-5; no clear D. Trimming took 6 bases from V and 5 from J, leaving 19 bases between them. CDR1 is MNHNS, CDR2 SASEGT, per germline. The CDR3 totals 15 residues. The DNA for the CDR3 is TGTGCCAGCAGGAGAGCTCGGGTCTTGATGGAGACCCAGTACTTC. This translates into CASRRARVLMETQYF.

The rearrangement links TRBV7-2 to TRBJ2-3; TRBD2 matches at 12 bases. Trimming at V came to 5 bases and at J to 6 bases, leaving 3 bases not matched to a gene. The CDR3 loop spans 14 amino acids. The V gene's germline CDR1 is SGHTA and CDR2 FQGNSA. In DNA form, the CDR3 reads TGTGCCAGCAGCATCGGGACTAGCGGGGATACGCAGTATTTT. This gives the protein CASSIGTSGDTQYF.

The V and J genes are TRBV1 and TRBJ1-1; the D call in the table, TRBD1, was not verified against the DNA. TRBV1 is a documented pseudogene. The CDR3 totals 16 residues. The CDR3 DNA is TGCACCAGCAGCCAAGATCCCCCGGGACACCGGAGCGAAGCTTTCTTT. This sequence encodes CTSSQDPPGHRSEAFF.

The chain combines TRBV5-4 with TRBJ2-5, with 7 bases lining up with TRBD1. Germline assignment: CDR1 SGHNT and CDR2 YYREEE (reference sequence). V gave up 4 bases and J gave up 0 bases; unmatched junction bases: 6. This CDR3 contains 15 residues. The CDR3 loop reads CASSRDRGYQETQYF. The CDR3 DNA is TGTGCCAGCAGCCGGGACAGAGGTTACCAAGAGACCCAGTACTTC.

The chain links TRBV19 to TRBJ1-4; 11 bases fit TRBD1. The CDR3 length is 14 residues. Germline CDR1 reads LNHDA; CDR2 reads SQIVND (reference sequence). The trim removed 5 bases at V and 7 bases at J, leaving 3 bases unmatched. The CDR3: CASSPGQGAEKLFF. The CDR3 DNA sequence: TGTGCCAGTAGTCCCGGACAGGGGGCTGAAAAACTGTTTTTT.

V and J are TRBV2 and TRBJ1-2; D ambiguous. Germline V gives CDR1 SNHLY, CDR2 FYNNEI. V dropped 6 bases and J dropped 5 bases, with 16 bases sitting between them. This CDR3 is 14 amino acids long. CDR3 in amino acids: CASSSVGRTYGYTF. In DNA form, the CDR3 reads TGTGCCAGCAGCTCCGTTGGGCGCACTTATGGCTACACCTTC.

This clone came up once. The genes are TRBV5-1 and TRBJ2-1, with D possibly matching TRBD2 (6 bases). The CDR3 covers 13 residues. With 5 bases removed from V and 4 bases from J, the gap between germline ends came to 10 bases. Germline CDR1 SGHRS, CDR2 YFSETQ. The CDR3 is CASRRDLYNEQFF. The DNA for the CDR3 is TGCGCCAGCAGACGGGACTTATACAATGAGCAGTTCTTC.

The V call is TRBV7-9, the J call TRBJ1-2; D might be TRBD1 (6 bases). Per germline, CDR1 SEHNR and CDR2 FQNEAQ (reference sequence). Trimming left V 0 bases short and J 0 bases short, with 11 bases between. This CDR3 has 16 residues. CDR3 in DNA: TGTGCCAGCAGCTTAGCGCAGGGGTTAACTAACTATGGCTACACCTTC. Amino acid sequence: CASSLAQGLTNYGYTF.

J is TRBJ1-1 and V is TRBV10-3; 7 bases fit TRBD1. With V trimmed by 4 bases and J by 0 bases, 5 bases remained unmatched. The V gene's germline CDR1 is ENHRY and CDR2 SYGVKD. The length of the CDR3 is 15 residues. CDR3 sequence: CAISAQGGMNTEAFF. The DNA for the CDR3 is TGTGCCATCAGTGCGCAGGGGGGAATGAACACTGAAGCTTTCTTT.

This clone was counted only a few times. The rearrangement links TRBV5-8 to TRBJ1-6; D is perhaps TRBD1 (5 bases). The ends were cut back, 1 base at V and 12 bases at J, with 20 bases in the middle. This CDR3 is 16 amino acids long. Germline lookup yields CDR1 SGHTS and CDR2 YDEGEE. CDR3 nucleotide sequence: TGTGCCAGCAGCTTGCGAAGTCAGGGCACAGCCGGACCCCTCCACTTT. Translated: CASSLRSQGTAGPLHF.

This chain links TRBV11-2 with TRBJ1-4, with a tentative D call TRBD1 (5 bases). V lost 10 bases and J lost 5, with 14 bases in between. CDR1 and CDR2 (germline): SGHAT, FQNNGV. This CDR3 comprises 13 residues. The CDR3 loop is CATAAGGNEKLFF. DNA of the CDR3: TGTGCCACCGCGGCCGGGGGAAATGAAAAACTGTTTTTT.

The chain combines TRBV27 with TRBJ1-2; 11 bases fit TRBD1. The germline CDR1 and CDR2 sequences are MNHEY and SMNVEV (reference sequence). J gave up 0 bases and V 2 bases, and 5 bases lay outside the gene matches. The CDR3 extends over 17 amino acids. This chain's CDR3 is CASSLRGTGGTNYGYTF. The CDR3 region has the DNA TGTGCCAGCAGTTTAAGAGGGACAGGGGGTACTAACTATGGCTACACCTTC.

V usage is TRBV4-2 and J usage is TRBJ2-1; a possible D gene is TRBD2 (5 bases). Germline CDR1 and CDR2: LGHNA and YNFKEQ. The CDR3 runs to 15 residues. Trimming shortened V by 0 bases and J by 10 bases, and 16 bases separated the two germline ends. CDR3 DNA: TGTGCCAGCAGCCAAGATTTAGGACTGGCCAGGGAGCAGTTCTTC. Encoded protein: CASSQDLGLAREQFF.

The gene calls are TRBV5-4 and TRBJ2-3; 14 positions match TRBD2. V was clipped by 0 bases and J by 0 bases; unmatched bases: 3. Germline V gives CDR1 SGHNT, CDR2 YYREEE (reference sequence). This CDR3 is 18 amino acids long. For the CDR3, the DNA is TGTGCCAGCAGCTTGGGGACTAGCGGGGGGTATAGCACAGATACGCAGTATTTT. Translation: CASSLGTSGGYSTDTQYF.

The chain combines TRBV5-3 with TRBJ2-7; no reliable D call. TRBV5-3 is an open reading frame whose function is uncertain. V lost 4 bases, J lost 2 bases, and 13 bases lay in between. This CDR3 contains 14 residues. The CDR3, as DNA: TGTGCCAGAAGCGGAGCAGTGAGAGCCTACGAGCAGTACGTC. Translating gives CARSGAVRAYEQYV.

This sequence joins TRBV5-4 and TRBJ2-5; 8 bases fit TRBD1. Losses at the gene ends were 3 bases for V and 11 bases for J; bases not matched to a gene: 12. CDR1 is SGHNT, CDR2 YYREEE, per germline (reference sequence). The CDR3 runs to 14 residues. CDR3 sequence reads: CASSYRQGQSEQYF. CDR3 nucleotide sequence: TGTGCCAGCAGCTATAGACAGGGGCAGAGTGAGCAGTACTTC.

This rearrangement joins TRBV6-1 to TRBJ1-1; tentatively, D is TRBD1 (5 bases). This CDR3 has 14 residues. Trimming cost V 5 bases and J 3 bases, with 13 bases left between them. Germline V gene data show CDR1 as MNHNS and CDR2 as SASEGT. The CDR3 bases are TGTGCCAGCAGTTTCAGGGACTGGGACACTGAAGCTTTCTTT. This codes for CASSFRDWDTEAFF.

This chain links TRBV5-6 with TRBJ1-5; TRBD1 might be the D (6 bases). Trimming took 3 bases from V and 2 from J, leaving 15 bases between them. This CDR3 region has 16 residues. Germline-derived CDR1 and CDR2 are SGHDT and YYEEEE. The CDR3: CASSSRTNRGNQPQHF. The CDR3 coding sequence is TGTGCCAGCAGCTCGCGAACGAACAGGGGCAATCAGCCCCAGCATTTT.